One sample yielded the 32 T cell receptor beta chains listed below, sequenced in a study of T cells in narcolepsy. Data came from immunoSEQ multiplex PCR; TCRdb stores just in-frame clones and leaves some out. Of about 40,000 clones in the sample, about nine tenths are singletons; the top ten hold less than 1.5%. Material: CD45RA- memory CD4+ T cells from PBMCs. The receptor source for this set is a human donor with narcolepsy.

In DNA, the CDR3 is TGTGCCAGCAGCGAACCGGGCTACCTAACCTACGAGCAGTACTTC. Residues: CASSEPGYLTYEQYF. The chain employs TRBV6-1 and TRBJ2-7; D is undetermined. From germline, CDR1 is MNHNS and CDR2 SASEGT. The CDR3 contains 15 residues. Trimming removed 6 bases from V and 2 bases from J, with 17 bases in between.

V gene TRBV2 combines with J gene TRBJ2-3; tentatively, D is TRBD2 (6 bases). V lost 2 bases, J lost 4 bases, and 10 bases lay in between. The germline V gene encodes CDR1 SNHLY and CDR2 FYNNEI. CDR3 length: 14 amino acids. CDR3 loop: CASSELGEADTQYF. Here the CDR3 DNA reads TGTGCCAGCAGTGAACTTGGGGAGGCAGATACGCAGTATTTT.

V and J are TRBV4-1 and TRBJ1-1; the D is unclear. CDR1 is MGHRA, CDR2 YSYEKL, per germline. CDR3 length equals 14 residues. V dropped 3 bases and J dropped 2 bases, with 10 bases sitting between them. CDR3 in amino acids: CASSHPLINTEAFF. The CDR3 DNA follows: TGCGCCAGCAGCCATCCCTTAATTAACACTGAAGCTTTCTTT.

This clone was seen a handful of times. CDR3 protein: CASSANSPLHF. The CDR3, as DNA: TGTGCCAGCAGTGCCAACTCACCCCTCCACTTT. This chain connects TRBV6-1 to TRBJ1-6; D unclear. With 4 bases removed from V and 10 bases from J, the gap between germline ends came to 5 bases. Per the germline V gene, CDR1 is MNHNS and CDR2 is SASEGT. The CDR3 runs to 11 residues.

V and J are TRBV29-1 and TRBJ1-1; the D is unclear. This CDR3 has 14 amino acids. V shed 2 bases and J shed 9 bases, with 19 bases lying between them. The germline gives CDR1 SQVTM, CDR2 ANQGSEA. The DNA of the CDR3 is TGCAGCGTTGAACGGGGAGATTCTACTCTACAAGCTTTCTTT. Protein product: CSVERGDSTLQAFF.

The chain uses TRBV6-5 and TRBJ2-2; possibly TRBD2 for D (5 bases). Germline V gene data show CDR1 as MNHEY and CDR2 as SVGAGI. V was clipped by 5 bases and J by 5 bases, with 12 bases between them. This CDR3 contains 14 residues. CDR3 nucleotide sequence: TGTGCCAGCAGTCCCCCCCCGGGAACCGGGGAGCTGTTTTTT. Amino acid sequence: CASSPPPGTGELFF.

The chain is built from TRBV4-1 and TRBJ1-2, with D perhaps TRBD1 (5 bases). Trimming left V 0 bases short and J 6 bases short, with 11 bases between. The CDR3 consists of 14 residues. Germline V CDR1 and CDR2: MGHRA, YSYEKL. CDR3 in amino acids: CASSQDGGADGYTF. CDR3 in DNA: TGCGCCAGCAGCCAAGATGGTGGGGCGGATGGCTACACCTTC.

The chain employs TRBV6-5 and TRBJ2-5; D is perhaps TRBD1 or TRBD2 (5 bases each). The CDR3 is made up of 14 amino acids. V was cut by 2 bases and J by 4 bases, with 11 bases left in between. CDR1 is MNHEY and CDR2 is SVGAGI in the germline V gene. The CDR3 nucleotides read TGTGCCAGCAGTTACGAGGGGCTGGGAGAGACCCAGTACTTC. Its translation: CASSYEGLGETQYF.

The chain joins TRBV5-1 to TRBJ2-2, with TRBD1 matching 8 bases. This CDR3 region has 13 residues. CDR1 is SGHRS, CDR2 YFSETQ, per germline. Losses at the gene ends were 8 bases for V and 4 bases for J; bases not matched to a gene: 4. The CDR3 region has the DNA TGCGCCAGTCGGACAGGGAGCACCGGGGAGCTGTTTTTT. Amino acid sequence: CASRTGSTGELFF.

Of note for this clone: The junction differs from germline at one of its ends, possibly a read error. V gene TRBV5-4 combines with J gene TRBJ1-2, with D possibly being TRBD1 (5 bases). Germline V CDR1 and CDR2: SGHNT, YYREEE (reference sequence). CDR3 length equals 16 residues. The CDR3, as DNA: TGTGCCAGCAGCCTTTGGGAAGGGGCGGTTTTCCGGGGCTGCACCTTC. Its translation is CASSLWEGAVFRGCTF.

The chain employs TRBV29-1 and TRBJ2-7, with D perhaps assigned TRBD1 or TRBD2 (6 bases each). This CDR3 contains 11 residues. V gave up 7 bases and J gave up 4 bases, with 11 bases separating them. Germline lookup yields CDR1 SQVTM and CDR2 ANQGSEA. The CDR3 bases are TGCAGCGCTCAGGGGAGGTACGAGCAGTACTTC. It yields the protein CSAQGRYEQYF.

The V call is TRBV5-6, the J call TRBJ2-7, with 7 bases lining up with TRBD1. V trimming: 3 bases; J trimming: 0 bases; junction bases outside the gene matches: 3. CDR1 SGHDT and CDR2 YYEEEE come from the germline V gene. This CDR3 region has 14 residues. CDR3 amino acids: CASSSGQSSYEQYF. CDR3 sequence (DNA): TGTGCCAGCAGCTCGGGACAGAGCTCCTACGAGCAGTACTTC.

The chain employs TRBV27 and TRBJ1-4, with 7 nucleotides matching TRBD1. This CDR3 spans 17 amino acids. The V gene's germline CDR1 is MNHEY and CDR2 SMNVEV (reference sequence). V was clipped by 5 bases and J by 2 bases; unmatched bases: 11. The CDR3 nucleotides read TGTGCCAGCAGTCCCACGACAGGGATCGGTACTAATGAAAAACTGTTTTTT. Amino acid sequence: CASSPTTGIGTNEKLFF.

The V gene is TRBV18, the J gene TRBJ1-1, with D uncertain. CDR3 length: 14 amino acids. Germline CDR1 and CDR2: KGHSH and LQKENI. The germline V and J ends were trimmed by 3 bases and 5 bases, with 13 bases remaining between them. This CDR3 reads CASSPGGPGTEAFF. In DNA, the CDR3 is TGTGCCAGCTCACCGGGAGGCCCGGGTACTGAAGCTTTCTTT.

This clone showed up just once. This chain uses TRBV7-2 with TRBJ2-7; D remains ambiguous. The CDR3 totals 15 residues. V was cut by 1 base and J by 2 bases, with 12 bases left in between. Germline CDR1 and CDR2: SGHTA and FQGNSA. The CDR3: CASSLGPGSTYEQYF. CDR3 coding DNA: TGTGCCAGCAGCTTAGGGCCAGGTTCAACCTACGAGCAGTACTTC.

The chain carries TRBV11-3 and TRBJ2-7; D gene uncertain. The CDR3 spans 16 residues. In germline, CDR1 is SGHNT, CDR2 YENEEA. V was clipped by 5 bases and J by 0 bases, with 17 bases between them. The CDR3 nucleotides read TGTGCCAGCAGCCCAGCGACCGGGTCTTACTCCTACGAGCAGTACTTC. This translates into CASSPATGSYSYEQYF.

V and J are TRBV5-4 and TRBJ2-3; TRBD2 matches at 15 bases. The CDR3 loop spans 18 amino acids. J lost 5 bases, V lost 6 bases, and 13 bases had no gene match. Germline lookup yields CDR1 SGHNT and CDR2 YYREEE (reference sequence). In nucleotides, the CDR3 is TGTGCCAGCACCAAACGGACTAGCGGGGGGGCCGGTGTAGATACGCAGTATTTT. This gives the protein CASTKRTSGGAGVDTQYF.

V is TRBV6-5 and J is TRBJ1-1; D is unresolved. Germline CDR1 and CDR2: MNHEY and SVGAGI. The length of the CDR3 is 11 residues. The V gene lost 7 bases and the J gene lost 6 bases, with 9 bases spanning the gap. CDR3 DNA: TGTGCCAGCAAGGAGGCCTCTGAAGCTTTCTTT. It specifies CASKEASEAFF.

This chain joins TRBV7-9 and TRBJ2-6; D ambiguous. Trimming left V 0 bases short and J 2 bases short, with 11 bases between. The CDR3 has 17 residues. Germline CDR1 SEHNR, CDR2 FQNEAQ (reference sequence). The CDR3 bases are TGTGCCAGCAGCTTAGCCGCCGGGCGTACTGGGGCCAACGTCCTGACTTTC. Protein sequence: CASSLAAGRTGANVLTF.

This rearrangement joins TRBV6-1 to TRBJ1-2; TRBD1 is a possible D gene (6 bases). V was clipped by 1 base and J by 4 bases, with 13 bases between them. The CDR3 runs to 15 residues. The germline V gene encodes CDR1 MNHNS and CDR2 SASEGT. CDR3 residues: CASSEEHRVPYGYTF. In DNA, the CDR3 is TGTGCCAGCAGTGAAGAACACAGGGTACCCTATGGCTACACCTTC.

The chain couples TRBV4-2 to TRBJ2-7; weak D call: TRBD2 (6 bases). This CDR3 is 15 amino acids long. Germline assignment: CDR1 LGHNA and CDR2 YNFKEQ. V dropped 0 bases and J dropped 3 bases, with 12 bases sitting between them. In DNA, the CDR3 is TGTGCCAGCAGCCAAGAGACCGGGACTTACTACGAGCAGTACTTC. Amino acid sequence: CASSQETGTYYEQYF.

This rearrangement joins TRBV19 to TRBJ2-4; perhaps TRBD1 as D (5 bases). Deletions cut 2 bases from V and 5 bases from J, with 7 bases between. The CDR3 is made up of 13 amino acids. Germline V CDR1 and CDR2: LNHDA, SQIVND (reference sequence). The CDR3 region has the DNA TGTGCCAGTAGTATAAGCAGGGAAAACATTCAGTACTTC. As protein: CASSISRENIQYF.

The chain links TRBV5-6 to TRBJ1-1; D remains ambiguous. Germline V lookup: CDR1 SGHDT, CDR2 YYEEEE. Deletions cut 4 bases from V and 8 bases from J, with 15 bases between. The CDR3 contains 13 residues. This CDR3 is CASSLRTLLEAFF. For the CDR3, the DNA is TGTGCCAGCAGCCTCAGGACCCTTCTCGAAGCTTTCTTT.

V is TRBV2 and J is TRBJ1-6, with 7 bases identical to TRBD1. The germline CDR1 and CDR2 sequences are SNHLY and FYNNEI. The CDR3 is made up of 14 amino acids. J gave up 10 bases and V 6 bases, and 9 bases lay outside the gene matches. This CDR3 is CASRGTTGSSPLHF. The CDR3, as DNA: TGTGCCAGCAGGGGGACGACAGGGTCCTCACCCCTCCACTTT.

This chain uses TRBV13 with TRBJ1-5; D is perhaps TRBD1 (5 bases). Trimming shortened V by 2 bases and J by 6 bases, and 5 bases separated the two germline ends. The CDR3 is 12 amino acids. Germline-derived CDR1 and CDR2 are PRHDT and FYEKMQ (reference sequence). CDR3 amino acids: CASSLRGQPQHF. The DNA for the CDR3 is TGTGCCAGCAGCTTAAGGGGTCAGCCCCAGCATTTT.

This chain uses TRBV29-1 with TRBJ1-2; TRBD1 aligns across 7 bases. The CDR3 sequence is 12 residues long. The ends lost 5 bases at V and 8 bases at J; junction bases unmatched: 8. Germline V lookup: CDR1 SQVTM, CDR2 ANQGSEA. CDR3 DNA sequence: TGCAGCGTTTCAGGGGGGTCTCGGGGCTACACCTTC. This sequence encodes CSVSGGSRGYTF.

The CDR3 DNA reads TGTGCCAGTAGTATAGATCCTAAGGACAGAAAGGGACTAGCGGAGACCGCTAGCACAGATACGCAGTATTTT. Translation: CASSIDPKDRKGLAETASTDTQYF. The J gene is TRBJ2-3, the V gene TRBV19; 11 bases fit TRBD2. This CDR3 spans 24 amino acids. With 0 bases clipped from V and 0 bases from J, the junction kept 23 bases outside the gene matches. Germline V gene data show CDR1 as LNHDA and CDR2 as SQIVND (reference sequence).

The chain employs TRBV29-1 and TRBJ2-7; the match to TRBD1 covers 9 bases. Germline trimming cut 8 bases from V and 0 bases from J; bases unmatched to any gene: 8. The CDR3 loop spans 14 amino acids. In germline, CDR1 is SQVTM, CDR2 ANQGSEA. In DNA, the CDR3 is TGCAGCATTTTGACGACAGGGGGCTCCTACGAGCAGTACTTC. It specifies CSILTTGGSYEQYF.

This chain connects TRBV4-2 to TRBJ2-5; 9 bases align to TRBD2. This CDR3 has 17 amino acids. Trimming took 0 bases from V and 5 from J; bases not matched to a gene: 10. CDR1 is LGHNA and CDR2 is YNFKEQ in the germline V gene. The CDR3 sequence: CASSQDWSAGGKETQYF. CDR3 nucleotides: TGTGCCAGCAGCCAAGATTGGTCAGCGGGAGGAAAGGAGACCCAGTACTTC.

V gene TRBV28 combines with J gene TRBJ1-5; D is undetermined. The CDR3 has 12 amino acids. V gave up 10 bases and J gave up 0 bases, with 7 bases separating them. Per the germline V gene, CDR1 is MDHEN and CDR2 is SYDVKM. The chain's CDR3 is CANSYSNQPQHF. CDR3 nucleotide sequence: TGTGCCAACAGCTATAGCAATCAGCCCCAGCATTTT.

A single count supports this clone. The V and J genes are TRBV5-1 and TRBJ1-4, with D possibly matching TRBD1 (5 bases). The CDR3 is 14 residues long. The V gene lost 2 bases and the J gene lost 6 bases, with 11 bases spanning the gap. Germline V lookup: CDR1 SGHRS, CDR2 YFSETQ. The CDR3 reads CASSLDSVDEKLFF. The CDR3 nucleotides read TGCGCCAGCAGCTTAGACAGCGTCGATGAAAAACTGTTTTTT.

The chain joins TRBV27 to TRBJ1-1, with TRBD1 as a possible D gene (5 bases). Germline V gene sequence: CDR1 MNHEY, CDR2 SMNVEV (reference sequence). Trimming cost V 6 bases and J 11 bases, with 22 bases left between them. The CDR3 consists of 14 residues. The CDR3 nucleotides are TGTGCCAGCAGCCCAGGGTCTGGGGAGGGACGCGCTTTCTTT. Translation: CASSPGSGEGRAFF.